Reported below is one T cell receptor (beta chain). Its antigen remains unknown. The source of the sample is a study of cytomegalovirus exposure and HLA in healthy donors. Across the whole study: Around 87 million unique TCRs, all from HLA-typed donors, were included in an early release of the data. Notes on the study in general: A link between a missense DCLRE1C variant and TCR beta V- and J-gene trimming emerged from a later analysis. Later analysis revealed greater clonal expansion in HLA-associated TCR beta chains than in equally common others.

The V gene end was trimmed by 1 base and the J gene end by 1 base; junction bases not matched to a gene: 1. Germline V gene data show CDR1 as MDHEN and CDR2 as SYDVKM. This CDR3 contains 14 residues. It was with 60 Vbeta and 13 Jbeta primers that the PCR ran. TCRdb's table, derived via immunoSEQ multiplex PCR, lists solely in-frame clones and lacks some. The profile shows some 180,000 clones, roughly 70% of them singletons. The clonotype was recovered from a woman between 25 and 40 years old in good health and CMV-seronegative. Sequencing was done on a sample of PBMCs. J is TRBJ2-7 and V is TRBV28, with 7 bases aligning to TRBD2. The CDR3 here is CASSLFGRSYEQYF. CDR3 sequence (DNA): TGTGCCAGCAGTTTATTCGGGAGGTCCTACGAGCAGTACTTC.